This TCR beta chain was captured by sequencing in a study of blood T cell repertoires in COVID-19 (dated by TCRdb to between 2020 and 2021). For the study in its entirety: The collaborator samples originated in the United States, Italy and Spain and spanned the acute and convalescent phases of COVID-19. The repertoires were made available in a free public database intended to serve as a resource for research on the immune response to SARS-CoV-2. Samples came from the ongoing ImmuneRACE study (first 160 participants) plus 1,254 subjects from 6 global collaborators. Where available, HLA class I and class II types were taken from metadata supplied by the sample provider and were not determined by assay-based typing. The dataset comprised deeply sampled blood TCRbeta repertoires from subjects exposed to, actively infected with, or recovered from COVID-19. A de-identified subject ID, COVID-19 status, age in years and sex were almost always included in the sample metadata. The prospective study material was composed of cDNA or gDNA derived from T cells, B-cell-depleted T cells, or PBMCs.

TCRbeta CDR3 regions were amplified from genomic DNA using the immunoSEQ Assay, a bias-controlled multiplex PCR. In the original analysis: Nucleated cell counts per sample were estimated from amplification of reference gene primers within the assay. Sequence reads were collapsed and filtered to measure the absolute abundance of every unique TCRbeta CDR3 rearrangement. Productive Simpson clonality was computed per sample as the square root of Simpson's diversity index over productive rearrangements. As stored in TCRdb, this immuneACCESS dataset retains in-frame rearrangements with V and J assigned. A fraction of the clones does not appear; measured against another copy, unresolved V genes explain less than half of the discrepancy, and the remainder lacks a known reason. V and J calls and clone size are copied from that table; D and trimming were computed from the DNA. This sample comprises about 97,000 clones, approximately 82% of them detected only once. The ten biggest clones cover more than 9% of the sample.

What the study reported, not specific to this receptor: The amount of clinical and demographic metadata varied by source and participant and was provided uncurated.

Collaborating institutions collected whole blood in K2EDTA tubes following their own protocols. Collaborator samples were shipped for TCRbeta analysis as frozen whole blood, isolated PBMCs, or DNA extracted from either sample type. With regard to this clone: It lacks a known antigen. Per-base quality was not reported, and no clone a single base away is much larger than it.

Material for sequencing was peripheral blood. The source of this sequence is a man between 65 and 79 years old with acute or convalescent COVID-19.

The CDR3 in this case is CASSLFPWDRVAYTF. The nucleotides are TGTGCCAGCAGCTTATTCCCCTGGGACAGGGTGGCTTACACCTTC. This sequence uses TRBV7-3 and TRBJ1-2; the central 9 bases match TRBD1. The V end gives up 2 bases and the J end 11 bases, leaving 12 bases in the junction not matched to a gene. The CDR3 sequence holds 15 residues, the cysteine and phenylalanine included. Only the CDR3 part of the read is kept: 45 bases, read in frame from the first base. Per the germline V gene, SGHTA is the CDR1 and FQGTGA is the CDR2. With the rest looked up from the reference TRBV7-3 and TRBJ1-2 genes rather than sequenced, the full variable domain is GAGVSQTPSNKVTEKGKYVELRCDPISGHTALYWYRQSLGQGPEFLIYFQGTGAADDSGLPNDRFFAVRPEGSVSTLKIQRTERGDSAVYLCASSLFPWDRVAYTFGSGTRLTVV.